The rows below give T cell receptor beta chains drawn from one sample of a study of patients and donors after allogeneic stem cell transplantation. TCRdb re-derived calls from the RT-PCR reads in MiXCR, one entry per CDR3 protein. The sample carries some 160,000 distinct CDR3 sequences, approximately 24% recorded once. The source material was blood, either unsorted or a sorted T cell fraction (not recorded which). The receptors derive from a human donor who was either an allogeneic HSCT recipient or a stem cell or donor lymphocyte infusion donor (not recorded which). It is not recorded whose cells these are; they may come from a transplant donor. The CDR3 runs from the conserved cysteine through the conserved F or W.

V	J	CDR3
TRBV27	TRBJ2-7	CASSKDRTDYEQYF
TRBV29-1	TRBJ2-2	CSVAGDTGELFF
TRBV12-3/TRBV12-4	TRBJ1-4	CASRTGTGSATNEKLFF
TRBV5-1	TRBJ1-6	CASSTAGTGTMAPLHF
TRBV24-1	TRBJ2-5	CATSDAKLAGSSETQYF
TRBV20-1	TRBJ2-1	CSARDTSGGDEQFF
TRBV20-1	TRBJ1-2	CSARDPVGGKGARYGYTF
TRBV20-1	TRBJ2-1	CSATSGGAWDEQFF
TRBV6-5	TRBJ1-2	CASIRWGGGYTF
TRBV4-1	TRBJ2-5	CASSPLWEGETQYF
TRBV3-1	TRBJ2-1	CASSPYPTSEGFVYNEQFF
TRBV9	TRBJ2-5	CASSVVPLAGGEETQYF
TRBV5-1	TRBJ2-5	CASSLIVSGAETQYF
TRBV20-1	TRBJ1-4	CSASTGGVNEKLFF
TRBV29-1	TRBJ2-1	CSVDPGPYNEQFF
TRBV15	TRBJ2-7	CATSETGGSYEQYF
TRBV20-1	TRBJ1-3	CSALQNSGNTIYF
TRBV6-6	TRBJ2-3	CASITSGKSTDTQYF
TRBV5-1	TRBJ2-7	CASSKRTSIGYEQYF
TRBV12-3/TRBV12-4	TRBJ2-1	CAIALAYKTNNEQFF
TRBV10-3	TRBJ1-5	CATRRTGDNQPQHF
TRBV7-8	TRBJ1-5	CASSTGGSYDQPQHF
TRBV7-2	TRBJ1-5	CASSLPSQPQHF
TRBV7-2	TRBJ2-5	CASSLGSGSQVQETQYF
TRBV6-5	TRBJ1-1	CASDPQTGSEAFF
TRBV29-1	TRBJ1-3	CSVENGGNTIYF
TRBV20-1	TRBJ1-1	CSARQAGEAFF
TRBV6-4	TRBJ2-7	CASNTLSQGKQYF